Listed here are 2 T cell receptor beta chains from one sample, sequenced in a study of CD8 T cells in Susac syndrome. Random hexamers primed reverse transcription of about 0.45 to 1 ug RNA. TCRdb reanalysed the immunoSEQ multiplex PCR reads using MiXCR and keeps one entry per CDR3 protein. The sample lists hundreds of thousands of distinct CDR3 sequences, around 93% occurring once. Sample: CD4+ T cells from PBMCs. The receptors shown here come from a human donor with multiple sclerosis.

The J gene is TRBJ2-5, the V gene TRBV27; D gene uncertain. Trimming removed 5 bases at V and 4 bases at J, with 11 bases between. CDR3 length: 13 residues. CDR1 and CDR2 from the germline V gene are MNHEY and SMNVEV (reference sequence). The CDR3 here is CASSRTTGETQYF. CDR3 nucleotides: TGTGCCAGCAGTAGGACCACGGGAGAGACCCAGTACTTC.

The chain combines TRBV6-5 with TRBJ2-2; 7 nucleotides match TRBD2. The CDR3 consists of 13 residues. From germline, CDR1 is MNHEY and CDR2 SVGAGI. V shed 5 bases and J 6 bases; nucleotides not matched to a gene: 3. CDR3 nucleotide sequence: TGTGCCAGCAGTCCCAGCGGGGCCGGGGAGCTGTTTTTT. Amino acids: CASSPSGAGELFF.